One sample yielded the 21 T cell receptor beta chains listed below, sequenced in a study of PD-1 blockade in classical Hodgkin lymphoma. Time point: newly diagnosed, previously untreated cHL patient sample. Investigators isolated CD4+ T cells from thawed PBMCs through magnetic negative selection. Method: immunoSEQ multiplex PCR; TCRdb's copy keeps in-frame clones and lacks some. The table lists 15,000 to 18,000 clones, about 82% of them singletons. The sequenced sample was CD4+ T cells from blood. These receptors were obtained from a human donor with classical Hodgkin lymphoma.

The chain joins TRBV27 to TRBJ1-1; D is unresolved. V was clipped by 2 bases and J by 6 bases, with 10 bases between them. Germline V lookup: CDR1 MNHEY, CDR2 SMNVEV (reference sequence). This CDR3 is 13 amino acids long. The CDR3 protein is CASSLHGRPEAFF. The CDR3 DNA reads TGTGCCAGCAGTTTACACGGGAGGCCTGAAGCTTTCTTT.

V and J are TRBV7-2 and TRBJ2-5; 14 nucleotides agree with TRBD2. J was trimmed by 4 bases and V by 4 bases; bases with no gene match: 11. The V gene's germline CDR1 is SGHTA and CDR2 FQGNSA. The CDR3 runs to 18 residues. The CDR3 nucleotides read TGTGCCAGCAGCTCTGGGACTAGCGGGAGACAGGTCGTAGAGACCCAGTACTTC. It encodes CASSSGTSGRQVVETQYF.

This clone showed up just a few times. The same CDR3 can be traced to other DNA sequences in this sample. The J gene is TRBJ2-2, the V gene TRBV30; D is uncertain. The germline gives CDR1 GTSNPN, CDR2 SVGIG (reference sequence). Trimming took off 5 bases at V and 5 bases at J, with 18 bases between the two ends. This CDR3 has 15 amino acids. The CDR3: CAWLPGRVQTGELFF. The DNA for the CDR3 is TGTGCCTGGCTACCGGGTAGGGTCCAGACCGGGGAGCTGTTTTTT.

This chain links TRBV19 with TRBJ2-2; D is possibly TRBD2 (6 bases). V lost 6 bases, J lost 6 bases, and 11 bases lay in between. Germline-derived CDR1 and CDR2 are LNHDA and SQIVND (reference sequence). The CDR3 has 13 residues. CDR3 coding DNA: TGTGCCAGTAGGGAGGGACGCGCCGGGGAGCTGTTTTTT. This codes for CASREGRAGELFF.

CDR3 residues: CASSYLAGVGYEQFF. CDR3 bases: TGTGCCAGCAGTTATCTAGCGGGAGTCGGCTATGAGCAGTTCTTC. The V gene is TRBV27, the J gene TRBJ2-1, with 10 bases identical to TRBD2. The V and J ends lost 4 bases and 8 bases, in that order; junction bases with no gene match: 8. There are 15 residues in the CDR3. Germline V gene lookup returns CDR1 MNHEY and CDR2 SMNVEV (reference sequence).

Only one count was recorded for this clone. The V and J genes are TRBV7-9 and TRBJ2-1, with TRBD2 matching over 13 bases. The CDR3 length is 16 residues. The junction had 13 bases not matched to a gene; V was cut back by 5 bases and J by 12 bases. The V gene's germline CDR1 is SEHNR and CDR2 FQNEAQ (reference sequence). This CDR3 is CASSPGTSGVAWGQFF. The CDR3, as DNA: TGTGCCAGCAGCCCCGGGACTAGCGGGGTGGCCTGGGGGCAGTTCTTC.

The chain is built from TRBV30 and TRBJ1-1; 9 bases are a match to TRBD1. Germline values: CDR1 GTSNPN, CDR2 SVGIG (reference sequence). Trimming cost V 0 bases and J 5 bases; bases outside gene matches: 4. This CDR3 has 14 residues. The CDR3 sequence is CAWSVKGQGTEAFF. The CDR3 bases are TGTGCCTGGAGTGTAAAAGGACAGGGGACTGAAGCTTTCTTT.

This sequence joins TRBV11-3 and TRBJ2-7; TRBD2 is a possible D gene (5 bases). Germline assignment: CDR1 SGHNT and CDR2 YENEEA. V was trimmed by 3 bases and J by 2 bases, leaving 14 bases between them. The CDR3 runs 15 residues. Here the CDR3 DNA reads TGTGCCAGCAGCTTGAACAGAGGGTCAGCCTACGAGCAGTACTTC. This translates into CASSLNRGSAYEQYF.

The CDR3 DNA is TGTGCCTGGAGTGTACAGGGGAACACTGAAGCTTTCTTT. Translation gives CAWSVQGNTEAFF. The gene calls are TRBV30 and TRBJ1-1; D may be TRBD1 (6 bases). The CDR3 covers 13 residues. The germline V gene encodes CDR1 GTSNPN and CDR2 SVGIG (reference sequence). Trimming cost V 0 bases and J 1 base, with 6 bases left between them.

This rearrangement joins TRBV14 to TRBJ2-1, with D perhaps TRBD2 (5 bases). The CDR3 is 14 residues long. The germline gives CDR1 SGHDN, CDR2 FVKESK. V was clipped by 5 bases and J by 3 bases, with 11 bases between them. Here the CDR3 DNA reads TGTGCCAGCAGCTCGTTCCGGGGCTACAATGAGCAGTTCTTC. It encodes CASSSFRGYNEQFF.

The V and J genes are TRBV6-5 and TRBJ2-3; 8 bases are a match to TRBD2. V lost 8 bases to trimming and J lost 0 bases; unmatched junction nucleotides: 4. CDR1 and CDR2 from the germline V gene are MNHEY and SVGAGI. The length of the CDR3 is 14 residues. CDR3 DNA sequence: TGTGCCAGCCGAAAGCGGGAGAGCACAGATACGCAGTATTTT. It specifies CASRKRESTDTQYF.

This clone was recorded once. The V and J genes are TRBV6-5 and TRBJ1-3; 7 bases are shared with TRBD1. Germline V gene lookup returns CDR1 MNHEY and CDR2 SVGAGI. J lost 0 bases, V lost 6 bases, and 5 bases had no gene match. The CDR3 covers 15 residues. DNA for the CDR3: TGTGCCAGCAGGAGAACAGGGGACTCTGGAAACACCATATATTTT. It codes for CASRRTGDSGNTIYF.

V usage is TRBV5-5 and J usage is TRBJ1-2; D possibly corresponds to TRBD1 (6 bases). This CDR3 has 15 residues. Germline V lookup: CDR1 SGHKS, CDR2 YYEKEE (reference sequence). Trimming left V 0 bases short and J 6 bases short, with 15 bases between. The CDR3 loop reads CASSLDGQSPHGYTF. The CDR3 DNA reads TGTGCCAGCAGCTTGGACGGACAGAGTCCCCATGGCTACACCTTC.

The V gene is TRBV7-2, the J gene TRBJ2-5, with a possible D match to TRBD1 (6 bases). The CDR3 consists of 13 residues. CDR1 and CDR2 (germline): SGHTA, FQGNSA. Trimming stripped 4 bases from V and 1 base from J, with 7 bases between. This CDR3 reads CASSYRVQETQYF. CDR3 coding DNA: TGTGCCAGCAGCTACAGGGTCCAAGAGACCCAGTACTTC.

The genes are TRBV28 and TRBJ2-7, with TRBD2 matching over 12 bases. The junction had 22 bases not matched to a gene; V was cut back by 3 bases and J by 4 bases. CDR3 length equals 21 residues. The germline CDR1 and CDR2 sequences are MDHEN and SYDVKM. The CDR3 DNA is TGTGCCAGCAGTTTCTTTGGCCCCGACAAAACTAGCGGGAGGCTACAGTACGAGCAGTACTTC. As protein: CASSFFGPDKTSGRLQYEQYF.

The genes are TRBV7-2 and TRBJ1-2, with 7 bases matching TRBD1. The CDR3 sequence is 15 residues long. V dropped 4 bases and J dropped 5; count of bases not matched to a gene: 10. Germline lookup yields CDR1 SGHTA and CDR2 FQGNSA. CDR3 sequence: CASSYRGLGEYGYTF. The CDR3 DNA is TGTGCCAGCAGCTACAGGGGTTTGGGCGAGTATGGCTACACCTTC.

The chain links TRBV28 to TRBJ2-1; 10 positions agree with TRBD1. From germline, CDR1 is MDHEN and CDR2 SYDVKM. There are 16 residues in the CDR3. With V trimmed by 2 bases and J by 2 bases, 3 bases remained unmatched. Here the CDR3 reads CASSLSGTGAYNEQFF. Written as DNA, the CDR3 is TGTGCCAGCAGTTTAAGTGGGACAGGGGCCTACAATGAGCAGTTCTTC.

The chain carries TRBV5-5 and TRBJ2-3; 9 nucleotides align to TRBD2. Germline CDR1 and CDR2: SGHKS and YYEKEE (reference sequence). Trimming removed 1 base from V and 6 bases from J; junction bases left unmatched: 6. The CDR3 length is 15 residues. Written as DNA, the CDR3 is TGTGCCAGCAGCTTGCTGCTAGCGGGACACGATACGCAGTATTTT. Protein sequence: CASSLLLAGHDTQYF.

This chain's CDR3 is CASSLGRDRAYNEQYF. Written as DNA, the CDR3 is TGTGCCAGCAGCTTGGGCCGGGACAGGGCCTACAACGAGCAGTACTTC. V is TRBV5-8 and J is TRBJ2-7, with 9 positions matching TRBD1. The CDR3 has 16 amino acids. V trimming: 0 bases; J trimming: 5 bases; junction bases outside the gene matches: 9. Germline CDR1 and CDR2: SGHTS and YDEGEE.

The V gene is TRBV9, the J gene TRBJ2-3; D gene unclear. CDR1 is SGDLS and CDR2 is YYNGEE in the germline V gene. V lost 0 bases to trimming and J lost 2 bases, with 7 bases between them. This CDR3 contains 14 residues. The CDR3 spells CASSVEQLTDTQYF. The DNA for the CDR3 is TGTGCCAGCAGCGTAGAACAGCTCACAGATACGCAGTATTTT.

This clone was detected only once. V and J are TRBV5-1 and TRBJ1-2; D ambiguous. Germline V gives CDR1 SGHRS, CDR2 YFSETQ. The CDR3 spans 14 residues. With 5 bases removed from V and 2 bases from J, the gap between germline ends came to 13 bases. CDR3 in DNA: TGCGCCAGCAGTCGGGCAGCGCAAAACTATGGCTACACCTTC. Residues: CASSRAAQNYGYTF.